Below are 9 T cell receptor beta chains sequenced from a single sample in a study of shared clonotypes between healthy human individuals. TCRdb's copy holds only in-frame clones and misses some; the assay was immunoSEQ multiplex PCR. The table has about 450,000 clones, roughly 77% seen once. The sample was PBMCs. Receptors originate from a woman aged 40 to 55 in good health. Some clones in this sample may be carry-over from other donors' samples.

The rearrangement links TRBV30 to TRBJ1-2; 9 bases match TRBD1. CDR3 length equals 15 residues. Germline V gene data show CDR1 as GTSNPN and CDR2 as SVGIG (reference sequence). V dropped 4 bases and J dropped 7; count of bases not matched to a gene: 13. CDR3 loop: CAWTKHTGGASGYTF. The CDR3 coding sequence is TGTGCCTGGACGAAACACACAGGGGGCGCTTCTGGCTACACCTTC.

The V and J genes are TRBV18 and TRBJ1-1; the match to TRBD1 covers 8 bases. The CDR3 length is 15 residues. Trimming at V came to 2 bases and at J to 3 bases, leaving 5 bases not matched to a gene. Per germline, CDR1 KGHSH and CDR2 LQKENI. The CDR3 DNA reads TGTGCCAGCTCACCAAACAGGGGGTGGGACACTGAAGCTTTCTTT. It is translated as CASSPNRGWDTEAFF.

The V and J genes are TRBV11-3 and TRBJ2-5; unclear D gene. The DNA end lines up better with TRBJ2-7; the J call may be wrong. In germline, CDR1 is SGHNT, CDR2 YENEEA. The CDR3 spans 17 residues. CDR3 sequence: CASSLALGSNASYEQYF. The CDR3 coding sequence is TGTGCCAGCAGCTTAGCACTCGGCAGCAACGCCTCCTACGAGCAGTACTTC.

V is TRBV5-5 and J is TRBJ1-4, with 7 bases aligning to TRBD1. Germline V gives CDR1 SGHKS, CDR2 YYEKEE (reference sequence). With V trimmed by 4 bases and J by 4 bases, 7 bases remained unmatched. The CDR3 has 15 residues. The CDR3 spells CASSPTGAGNEKLFF. The CDR3 DNA is TGTGCCAGCAGCCCAACAGGGGCTGGTAATGAAAAACTGTTTTTT.

This clone occurred a few times. The rearrangement links TRBV7-2 to TRBJ2-1; 12 nucleotides agree with TRBD2. From germline, CDR1 is SGHTA and CDR2 FQGNSA. CDR3 length: 15 residues. The V gene end was trimmed by 6 bases and the J gene end by 9 bases; junction bases not matched to a gene: 9. The CDR3: CASSSRTSGISEQFF. The CDR3 region has the DNA TGTGCCAGCAGTTCCAGGACTAGCGGGATCAGTGAGCAGTTCTTC.

CDR3: CSVRDPTYEQYF. The CDR3 nucleotides read TGCAGCGTGCGGGACCCAACCTACGAGCAGTACTTC. V gene TRBV29-1 combines with J gene TRBJ2-5; weak D call: TRBD2 (6 bases). The end of the DNA is better explained by TRBJ2-7, so the J call may be wrong. CDR1 and CDR2 (germline): SQVTM, ANQGSEA. This CDR3 is 12 amino acids long.

The chain uses TRBV18 and TRBJ2-7; 8 bases match TRBD1. The V gene end was trimmed by 3 bases and the J gene end by 1 base; junction bases not matched to a gene: 5. The germline V gene encodes CDR1 KGHSH and CDR2 LQKENI. The CDR3 is 15 residues long. The chain's CDR3 is CASSPQGAESYEQYF. In DNA form, the CDR3 reads TGTGCCAGCTCACCCCAGGGGGCGGAATCCTACGAGCAGTACTTC.

The rearrangement links TRBV29-1 to TRBJ2-1; D may be TRBD2 (5 bases). The CDR3 has 15 residues. The germline V gene has CDR1 SQVTM and CDR2 ANQGSEA. The V gene lost 5 bases and the J gene lost 8 bases, with 22 bases spanning the gap. The CDR3 loop is CSVQLRLRASHEQFF. CDR3 sequence (DNA): TGCAGCGTTCAACTCCGACTAAGGGCTTCACATGAGCAGTTCTTC.

The J gene is TRBJ2-1, the V gene TRBV11-3, with no clear D. Germline-derived CDR1 and CDR2 are SGHNT and YENEEA. V was cut by 1 base and J by 5 bases, with 6 bases left in between. The CDR3 has 13 residues. This CDR3 is CASSLGYNNEQFF. Here the CDR3 DNA reads TGTGCCAGCAGCTTAGGGTATAACAATGAGCAGTTCTTC.